This note documents a single T cell receptor (beta chain) sequence. The data are from a study of blood T cells in healthy people across ages. A second PCR, run for roughly 7 to 11 cycles, used a sample-barcoded 5' primer plus a J-beta primer mix. TCRdb redid the calling of the 5' RACE reads with MiXCR, one entry per CDR3 protein. The sample holds 800,000 to 950,000 distinct CDR3 sequences, roughly 28% seen once. These same records also appear under a second study, on T cells of mothers and their children.

The clonotype was recovered from a woman in her forties in good health. The specimen sequenced was blood.

The CDR3, as DNA: TGCAGTGCTAGAGATCCGGGAGGGCCGCAGAATGAGCAGTTCTTC. This gives the protein CSARDPGGPQNEQFF. The genes are TRBV20-1 and TRBJ2-1; the match to TRBD2 covers 8 bases. V lost 0 bases to trimming and J lost 7 bases; unmatched junction nucleotides: 8. The CDR3 totals 15 residues. Germline V lookup: CDR1 DFQATT, CDR2 SNEGSKA (reference sequence).